The rows below give T cell receptor beta chains drawn from one sample of a study of control samples from healthy donors and cancer patients. The table came from immunoSEQ multiplex PCR; TCRdb's copy has only in-frame clones and leaves some out. The table has tens of thousands of clones, roughly 90% seen once. Sequencing used blood. The receptors stem from a woman between 45 and 60 years old in good health. Both conserved end residues are part of each CDR3. D genes are given only for firm matches. The listing skips clone size in some rows; elsewhere it reads once, few, many or a size class.

clone size	D gene	V gene	J gene	CDR3 protein	CDR3 DNA
-	TRBD2	TRBV2	TRBJ2-1	CASSERYGRVKSYNEQFF	TGTGCCAGCAGCGAAAGGTACGGGAGGGTAAAATCCTACAATGAGCAGTTCTTC
-	-	TRBV20-1	TRBJ2-1	CSARDGTEQFF	TGCAGTGCTAGAGATGGGACCGAGCAGTTCTTC
-	TRBD1	TRBV6-5	TRBJ1-6	CASSWGGGAPQPLHF	TGTGCCAGCAGTTGGGGAGGGGGCGCACCTCAACCCCTCCACTTT
-	TRBD2	TRBV11-2	TRBJ2-2	CASSLKPAGGVLGELFF	TGTGCCAGCAGCTTAAAGCCAGCGGGAGGGGTTCTTGGGGAGCTGTTTTTT
-	-	TRBV12-3/TRBV12-4	TRBJ1-1	CASKSRPDTEAFF	TGTGCCAGCAAATCCCGCCCTGACACTGAAGCTTTCTTT
few	-	TRBV5-6	TRBJ2-7	CASSKTARGVFGYEQYF	TGTGCCAGCAGCAAGACAGCGAGGGGGGTCTTTGGGTACGAGCAGTACTTC
few	TRBD2	TRBV7-8	TRBJ2-3	CASSLLREGTDTQYF	TGTGCCAGCAGCTTATTGCGGGAGGGAACAGATACGCAGTATTTT
-	-	TRBV2	TRBJ2-1	CASRLSGYSYNEQFF	TGTGCCAGCAGATTAAGCGGGTACTCCTACAATGAGCAGTTCTTC
-	TRBD1	TRBV5-4	TRBJ1-1	CASSLEGAHTEAFF	TGTGCCAGCAGCTTGGAGGGGGCGCACACTGAAGCTTTCTTT
-	-	TRBV7-6	TRBJ1-1	CASSSYQAPDTEAFF	TGTGCCAGCAGCTCGTACCAGGCCCCTGACACTGAAGCTTTCTTT
-	-	TRBV4-1	TRBJ2-5	CASSLGPSGPGETQYF	TGCGCCAGCAGCCTGGGCCCGTCCGGGCCCGGGGAGACCCAGTACTTC
-	-	TRBV27	TRBJ1-2	CASSLSGIYGYTF	TGTGCCAGCAGTTTATCTGGGATCTATGGCTACACCTTC
once	-	TRBV7-3	TRBJ2-1	CASSWELALRNEQFF	TGTGCCAGCAGCTGGGAACTAGCCCTCCGGAATGAGCAGTTCTTC
few	-	TRBV5-1	TRBJ2-2	CASSLAGTGELFF	TGCGCCAGCAGCTTGGCCGGCACCGGGGAGCTGTTTTTT
once	-	TRBV3-1/TRBV3-2	TRBJ2-1	CASDSRGNEQFF	TGTGCCAGCGATTCAAGAGGCAATGAGCAGTTCTTC
-	TRBD1	TRBV7-9	TRBJ2-5	CASSYPTGKETQYF	TGTGCCAGCAGCTACCCGACAGGGAAAGAGACCCAGTACTTC
-	TRBD1	TRBV2	TRBJ1-1	CASSADREPFF	TGTGCCAGCAGTGCGGACAGGGAGCCTTTCTTT
-	TRBD1	TRBV23-1	TRBJ2-7	CASSQPGQGAYEQYF	TGCGCCAGCAGTCAACCGGGACAGGGGGCCTACGAGCAGTACTTC
once	-	TRBV19	TRBJ2-3	CASSLSGSDTQYF	TGTGCCAGTAGCTTATCGGGGTCAGATACGCAGTATTTT
once	-	TRBV4-2	TRBJ2-4	CASSQGGSDVKNIQYF	TGTGCCAGCAGCCAAGGGGGGAGCGACGTCAAAAACATTCAGTACTTC
-	-	TRBV7-9	TRBJ1-2	CASSSRLQGLGYTF	TGTGCCAGCAGCTCGAGGTTACAGGGACTTGGCTACACCTTC
-	-	TRBV30	TRBJ2-2	CAWKQAAGTGELFF	TGTGCCTGGAAACAGGCGGCGGGCACCGGGGAGCTGTTTTTT
-	-	TRBV6-5	TRBJ1-4	CASDRGTNEKLFF	TGTGCCAGTGATAGGGGTACTAATGAAAAACTGTTTTTT
-	TRBD2	TRBV6-1	TRBJ2-3	CASSGGTSARSTDTQYF	TGTGCCAGCAGTGGCGGGACTAGCGCCCGTAGCACAGATACGCAGTATTTT
-	-	TRBV6-5	TRBJ2-3	CASIRGLDTQYF	TGTGCCAGCATTCGGGGTCTAGATACGCAGTATTTT
-	-	TRBV2	TRBJ1-4	CASSRPQQTNEKLFF	TGTGCCAGCAGTCGCCCCCAACAAACCAATGAAAAACTGTTTTTT
-	-	TRBV5-1	TRBJ2-3	CASSLVFGGTGESTDTQYF	TGCGCCAGCAGCTTGGTCTTTGGTGGGACGGGAGAAAGCACAGATACGCAGTATTTT
-	-	TRBV6-5	TRBJ2-1	CASRSYNEQFF	TGTGCCAGCAGGTCCTACAATGAGCAGTTCTTC
few	-	TRBV7-8	TRBJ1-2	CASSLDTTLGGGYTF	TGTGCCAGCAGCTTGGACACAACTTTAGGTGGCGGCTACACCTTC
-	TRBD1	TRBV19	TRBJ1-2	CASSNSDRASYGYTF	TGTGCCAGTAGTAACAGCGACAGGGCAAGCTATGGCTACACCTTC
once	TRBD2	TRBV5-1	TRBJ2-1	CASSGTGKLAGGLGQFF	TGCGCCAGCAGCGGGACAGGGAAACTAGCGGGAGGTTTAGGGCAGTTCTTC
-	-	TRBV6-5	TRBJ1-6	CASRTSSYNSPLHF	TGTGCCAGCAGGACTAGCTCCTATAATTCACCCCTCCACTTT
-	TRBD2	TRBV30	TRBJ2-5	CAGALAGVETQYF	TGTGCCGGCGCACTAGCGGGAGTAGAGACCCAGTACTTC
-	-	TRBV27	TRBJ1-4	CASSFTGTEKLFF	TGTGCCAGCAGTTTCACGGGGACGGAAAAACTGTTTTTT
-	-	TRBV7-9	TRBJ2-7	CASSFGGAAEQYF	TGTGCCAGCAGCTTCGGGGGAGCTGCGGAGCAGTACTTC
-	-	TRBV5-1	TRBJ2-3	CASSLLSTDTQYF	TGCGCCAGCAGCTTGCTCTCGACAGATACGCAGTATTTT
-	-	TRBV9	TRBJ2-2	CASSVEGRLDTGELFF	TGTGCCAGCAGCGTAGAGGGACGTCTGGACACCGGGGAGCTGTTTTTT
once	TRBD1	TRBV11-2	TRBJ1-1	CASSFQGATQAFF	TGTGCCAGCAGCTTCCAGGGGGCCACCCAAGCTTTCTTT
-	-	TRBV29-1	TRBJ1-1	CSVAGGANTEAFF	TGCAGCGTCGCCGGAGGGGCGAACACTGAAGCTTTCTTT
-	-	TRBV5-1	TRBJ2-5	CASSPGTQTGETQYF	TGCGCCAGCAGCCCCGGGACCCAAACCGGGGAGACCCAGTACTTC
few	-	TRBV13	TRBJ2-3	CASSLEGLPSNTDTQYF	TGTGCCAGCAGCTTAGAGGGACTCCCATCCAACACAGATACGCAGTATTTT
-	TRBD1	TRBV5-1	TRBJ2-7	CASSYSGQGLDYEQYF	TGCGCCAGCAGCTATTCGGGACAGGGGCTAGACTACGAGCAGTACTTC
-	-	TRBV9	TRBJ1-4	CASSPSPNSDNEKLFF	TGTGCCAGCAGCCCCAGTCCCAACTCGGACAATGAAAAACTGTTTTTT
-	TRBD2	TRBV3-1/TRBV3-2	TRBJ2-2	CASSQDHGIAGGRRAGELFF	TGTGCCAGCAGCCAAGATCATGGAATAGCGGGAGGGAGAAGGGCCGGGGAGCTGTTTTTT
-	-	TRBV6-4	TRBJ2-6	CASSDEGAGANVLTF	TGTGCCAGCAGTGACGAGGGGGCTGGGGCCAACGTCCTGACTTTC
-	TRBD1	TRBV28	TRBJ2-7	CASSTTRDRVNEQYF	TGTGCCAGCAGTACCACCCGGGACAGGGTCAACGAGCAGTACTTC
-	-	TRBV2	TRBJ1-4	CASKGGADNEKLFF	TGTGCCAGCAAGGGGGGCGCGGATAATGAAAAACTGTTTTTT
few	TRBD2	TRBV5-5	TRBJ2-1	CASSGFGAGVYNEQFF	TGTGCCAGCAGCGGGTTTGGGGCGGGAGTTTACAATGAGCAGTTCTTC
-	-	TRBV30	TRBJ2-7	CAWSVTTPYEQYF	TGTGCCTGGAGTGTAACAACCCCTTACGAGCAGTACTTC
-	-	TRBV20-1	TRBJ2-3	CSARVGDQGYF	TGCAGTGCTAGAGTCGGGGACCAAGGGTATTTT
-	-	TRBV5-1	TRBJ1-2	CASTTDRGGYTF	TGCGCCAGCACAACTGATCGGGGCGGCTACACCTTC
few	-	TRBV5-4	TRBJ2-3	CASSGVGGFRGTDTQYF	TGTGCCAGCAGCGGAGTAGGCGGGTTCAGAGGCACAGATACGCAGTATTTT